The T cell receptor (beta chain) under discussion was sequenced for a study of OX40 agonist ivuxolimab in advanced cancers. Study background: An agonistic anti-OX40 (CD134) antibody, ivuxolimab, was used to treat the patients. A diagnosis of hepatocellular carcinoma, melanoma, renal cell or head and neck cancer was present in dose-escalation patients. General observations from the study: Low clonal expansion, among the lowest seen, marked partial responders at 0.1-3.0 mg/kg.

The data were produced by immunoSEQ multiplex PCR, yet TCRdb's version contains in-frame clones alone and is incomplete. The table lists 75,000 to 100,000 clones, around 80% of them singletons, with around 5% in the top ten. Germline lookup yields CDR1 SGHNT and CDR2 YYREEE (reference sequence). The CDR3 is 17 residues long. V dropped 4 bases and J dropped 5 bases, with 22 bases sitting between them. Regarding this clone: Its antigen is unknown.

The study sampled blood at baseline, cycle 4 day 1, and cycle 7 day 1. The source material was CD4+ or CD8+ T cells sorted from blood, sampled in a trial of the OX40 agonist ivuxolimab. The V gene is TRBV5-4, the J gene TRBJ1-3; TRBD1 is a possible D gene (6 bases). This receptor was obtained from an adult with an advanced solid tumor such as melanoma, head and neck, liver or kidney cancer. CDR3 loop: CASSQEKVGQGRNTIYF. The CDR3 coding sequence is TGTGCCAGCAGCCAAGAGAAGGTGGGGCAGGGGCGAAACACCATATATTTT.